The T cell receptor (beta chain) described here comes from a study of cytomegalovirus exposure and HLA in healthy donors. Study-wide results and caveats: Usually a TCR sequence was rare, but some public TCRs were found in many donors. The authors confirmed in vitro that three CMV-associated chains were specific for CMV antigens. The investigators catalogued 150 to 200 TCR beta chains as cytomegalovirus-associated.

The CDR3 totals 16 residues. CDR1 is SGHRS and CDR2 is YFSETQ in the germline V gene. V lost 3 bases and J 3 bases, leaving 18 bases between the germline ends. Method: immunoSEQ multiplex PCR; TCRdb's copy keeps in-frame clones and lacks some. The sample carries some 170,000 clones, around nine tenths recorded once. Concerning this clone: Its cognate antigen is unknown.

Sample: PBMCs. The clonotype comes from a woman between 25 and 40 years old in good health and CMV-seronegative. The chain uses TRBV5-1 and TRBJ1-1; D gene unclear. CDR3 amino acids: CASSSRRVGFDTEAFF. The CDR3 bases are TGCGCCAGCAGCTCCAGGAGGGTGGGATTCGACACTGAAGCTTTCTTT. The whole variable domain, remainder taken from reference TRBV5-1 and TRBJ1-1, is KAGVTQTPRYLIKTRGQQVTLSCSPISGHRSVSWYQQTPGQGLQFLFEYFSETQRNKGNFPGRFSGRQFSNSRSEMNVSTLELGDSALYLCASSSRRVGFDTEAFFGQGTRLTVV.